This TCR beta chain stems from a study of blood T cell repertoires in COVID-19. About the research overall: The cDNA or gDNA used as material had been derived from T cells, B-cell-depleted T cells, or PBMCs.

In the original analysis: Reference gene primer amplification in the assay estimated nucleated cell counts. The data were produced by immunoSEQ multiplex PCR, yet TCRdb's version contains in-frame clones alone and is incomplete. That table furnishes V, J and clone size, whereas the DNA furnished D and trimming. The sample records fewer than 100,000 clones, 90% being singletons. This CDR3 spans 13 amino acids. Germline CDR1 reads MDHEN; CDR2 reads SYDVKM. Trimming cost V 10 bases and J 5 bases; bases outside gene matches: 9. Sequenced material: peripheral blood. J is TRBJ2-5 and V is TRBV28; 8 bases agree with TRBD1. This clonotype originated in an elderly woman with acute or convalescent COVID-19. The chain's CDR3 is CATTRTGRETQYF. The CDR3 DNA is TGTGCCACCACCAGGACAGGGAGGGAGACCCAGTACTTC.